Reported below is one TCR beta chain. Its matching antigen is unknown. Trimming removed 7 bases from V and 0 bases from J, with 12 bases in between. Germline V gives CDR1 SQVTM, CDR2 ANQGSEA. This CDR3 contains 13 residues. This sample was included in a study of CD8 T cells in ankylosing spondylitis. The authors made TCR beta libraries by quantitative 5'-RACE with molecular barcodes. TCRdb reprocessed the 5' RACE reads via MiXCR and lists one record per CDR3 protein. Among a few hundred thousand distinct CDR3 sequences, about a fifth were seen once, and the ten largest hold about 3.5%. Regarding the study as a whole: Reported data indicate significant enrichment of disease-linked clones within matched ankylosing spondylitis synovial fluid. In ankylosing spondylitis blood, a motif of seven to nine highly homologous TCR beta variants appeared characteristic.

The chain carries TRBV29-1 and TRBJ1-1, with D possibly being TRBD1 (5 bases). The source material was blood, either unsorted or a sorted T cell fraction (not recorded which). The TCR originated in a female donor with ankylosing spondylitis or in good health (not recorded which). CDR3 protein: CSARGVLNTEAFF. In nucleotides, the CDR3 is TGCAGCGCCCGAGGGGTCTTGAACACTGAAGCTTTCTTT.